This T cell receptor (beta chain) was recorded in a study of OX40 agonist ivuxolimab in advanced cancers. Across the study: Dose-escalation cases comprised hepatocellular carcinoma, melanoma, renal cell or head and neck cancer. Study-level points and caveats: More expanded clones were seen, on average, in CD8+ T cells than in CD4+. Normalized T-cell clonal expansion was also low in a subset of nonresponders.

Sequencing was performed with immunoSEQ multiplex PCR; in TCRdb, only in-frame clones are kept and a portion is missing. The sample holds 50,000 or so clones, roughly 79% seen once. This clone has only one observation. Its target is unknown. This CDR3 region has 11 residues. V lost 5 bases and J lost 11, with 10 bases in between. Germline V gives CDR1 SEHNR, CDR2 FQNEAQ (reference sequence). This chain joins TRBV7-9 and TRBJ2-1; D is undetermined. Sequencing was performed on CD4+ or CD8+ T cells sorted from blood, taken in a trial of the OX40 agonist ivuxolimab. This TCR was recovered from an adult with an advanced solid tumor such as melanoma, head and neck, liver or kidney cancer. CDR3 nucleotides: TGTGCCAGCAGCCAAGAAGGGCAGCAGTTCTTC. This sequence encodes CASSQEGQQFF.